The text below deals with one TCR beta chain. This sample stems from a study of blood T cell repertoires in COVID-19. Study summary: The United States, Italy and Spain provided the acute and convalescent COVID-19 samples. Sample material is recorded as cDNA or gDNA derived from T cells, B-cell-depleted T cells, or PBMCs.

Original processing notes: Researchers report that nucleated cell counts were estimated from reference gene primer amplification. Generated by immunoSEQ multiplex PCR, the TCRdb table keeps only in-frame clones and is missing some. That table is the source of V, J and clone size, and D and trimming were worked out from the DNA. Of fewer than 700,000 clones listed, about 88% were seen once; the top ten hold around 8%. A Seattle source enrolled patients during active infection and followed them longitudinally. The CDR3 is 15 amino acids. V trimming: 4 bases; J trimming: 4 bases; junction bases outside the gene matches: 4. From germline, CDR1 is MNHEY and CDR2 SMNVEV (reference sequence).

J is TRBJ1-2 and V is TRBV27; 12 bases match TRBD1. The sequencing sample was made of peripheral blood. The TCR was taken from a woman aged 45 to 65 with COVID-19, enrolled during active disease. The CDR3 protein is CASSSGTGGVYGYTF. DNA of the CDR3: TGTGCCAGCAGTTCCGGGACAGGGGGCGTCTATGGCTACACCTTC.